A single sample is the source of the 23 T cell receptor beta chains below, sequenced in a study of type 1 regulatory T cells. Each CDR3 protein is one row after TCRdb ran MiXCR on the reads. This table has some 89,000 distinct CDR3 sequences, roughly 31% appearing once. Input material: CD4+ T cells, either the whole sample or a sorted fraction (not recorded which). These receptors were collected from a human donor in good health.

The chain is built from TRBV7-2 and TRBJ1-1, with 8 bases that match TRBD1. This CDR3 region has 14 residues. The V gene end was trimmed by 1 base and the J gene end by 10 bases; junction bases not matched to a gene: 8. Per the germline V gene, CDR1 is SGHTA and CDR2 is FQGNSA. The CDR3 sequence is CASSLGTGMTRAFF. For the CDR3, the DNA is TGTGCCAGCAGCTTAGGGACAGGGATGACAAGAGCTTTCTTT.

This clonotype has a handful of counts. The gene calls are TRBV24-1 and TRBJ1-2, with 9 bases lining up with TRBD1. The CDR3 has 15 residues. The trim removed 9 bases at V and 7 bases at J, leaving 14 bases unmatched. CDR1 is KGHDR and CDR2 is SFDVKD in the germline V gene. The CDR3 coding sequence is TGTGCCACCCGGACAGGGGAGGAATCTAATGGTGGCTACACCTTC. Protein product: CATRTGEESNGGYTF.

The chain joins TRBV5-1 to TRBJ2-6; TRBD1 aligns across 7 bases. Germline V lookup: CDR1 SGHRS, CDR2 YFSETQ. J was trimmed by 0 bases and V by 4 bases; bases with no gene match: 10. The CDR3 extends over 18 amino acids. The CDR3 DNA reads as TGCGCCAGCAGCAGGGACAGTTCTATTGTCTCTGGGGCCAACGTCCTGACTTTC. Translating gives CASSRDSSIVSGANVLTF.

Comment on this clonotype: The CDR3 does not end in the conserved phenylalanine or tryptophan, so this is likely a read error. The chain employs TRBV20-1 and TRBJ2-1; tentative D call: TRBD1 (6 bases). CDR3 size: 15 residues. The germline V and J ends were trimmed by 4 bases and 4 bases, with 17 bases remaining between them. CDR1 is DFQATT and CDR2 is SNEGSKA in the germline V gene (reference sequence). The DNA for the CDR3 is TGCAGTGCTACCAGACAGGAAGGGGGTTACAATGAGCAGTTCATC. This sequence encodes CSATRQEGGYNEQFI.

The DNA of the CDR3 is TGCGCCAGCAGCTTGGCGGGGAGTGGTGAAAAACTGTTTTTT. It is translated as CASSLAGSGEKLFF. This chain connects TRBV5-1 to TRBJ1-4, with D uncertain. V lost 0 bases and J 7 bases, leaving 10 bases between the germline ends. The CDR3 covers 14 residues. Germline CDR1 SGHRS, CDR2 YFSETQ.

The chain is built from TRBV5-1 and TRBJ1-1, with D maybe TRBD1 (6 bases). The germline V and J ends were trimmed by 0 bases and 5 bases, with 11 bases remaining between them. This CDR3 is built from 14 residues. The germline V gene encodes CDR1 SGHRS and CDR2 YFSETQ. In DNA form, the CDR3 reads TGCGCCAGCAGCTTGGAACAGGGAAGGACTGAAGCTTTCTTT. The encoded protein is CASSLEQGRTEAFF.

The chain carries TRBV18 and TRBJ2-3, with 8 bases that match TRBD1. Germline CDR1 and CDR2: KGHSH and LQKENI. V trimming: 0 bases; J trimming: 4 bases; junction bases outside the gene matches: 3. There are 15 residues in the CDR3. The DNA for the CDR3 is TGTGCCAGCTCACCACCGCAGGGGGCCGCAGATACGCAGTATTTT. Protein: CASSPPQGAADTQYF.

V usage is TRBV7-2 and J usage is TRBJ1-3, with D possibly being TRBD1 (5 bases). The V gene's germline CDR1 is SGHTA and CDR2 FQGNSA. The CDR3 is 15 residues long. Trimming pared 5 bases from V and 0 bases from J, leaving 11 bases between. The CDR3 bases are TGTGCCAGCAGCAGCCGAACAGGCTCTGGAAACACCATATATTTT. This translates into CASSSRTGSGNTIYF.

The count of this clonotype is one. The V and J genes are TRBV19 and TRBJ2-1; 9 bases are shared with TRBD2. Germline CDR1 LNHDA, CDR2 SQIVND (reference sequence). The CDR3 has 16 amino acids. V dropped 3 bases and J dropped 9; count of bases not matched to a gene: 12. CDR3: CASSIHLAGLMSEQFF. CDR3 DNA: TGTGCCAGTAGTATCCATCTAGCGGGATTAATGAGTGAGCAGTTCTTC.

The chain carries TRBV28 and TRBJ2-1, with D perhaps given as TRBD1 or TRBD2 (5 bases each). The CDR3 has 15 amino acids. From germline, CDR1 is MDHEN and CDR2 SYDVKM. V was cut by 2 bases and J by 1 base, with 9 bases left in between. The CDR3 sequence is CASSLNGGSYNEQFF. DNA of the CDR3: TGTGCCAGCAGTTTAAATGGGGGTTCCTACAATGAGCAGTTCTTC.

The J gene is TRBJ1-1, the V gene TRBV5-1, with D unresolved. Germline-derived CDR1 and CDR2 are SGHRS and YFSETQ. V lost 0 bases, J lost 1 base, and 10 bases lay in between. CDR3 size: 15 residues. The CDR3 nucleotides read TGCGCCAGCAGCTTGGTCTTCGACCAGAACACTGAAGCTTTCTTT. Protein: CASSLVFDQNTEAFF.

This clonotype showed up just a few times. This chain links TRBV5-1 with TRBJ1-4; perhaps TRBD1 as D (5 bases). This CDR3 spans 15 amino acids. V shed 4 bases and J shed 3 bases, with 13 bases lying between them. Per germline, CDR1 SGHRS and CDR2 YFSETQ. The CDR3 DNA reads as TGCGCCAGCAGCGCCGCAGGGTACGCTAATGAAAAACTGTTTTTT. Its protein is CASSAAGYANEKLFF.

This clonotype was detected once. The conserved phenylalanine or tryptophan normally closing the CDR3 is absent here, so this likely arose from a read error. V and J are TRBV7-8 and TRBJ2-7; D unresolved. The length of the CDR3 is 15 residues. Germline V gene data show CDR1 as SGHVS and CDR2 as FQNEAQ. Trimming pared 1 base from V and 2 bases from J, leaving 12 bases between. Here the CDR3 reads CASSLGLDPAYEQYL. CDR3 DNA sequence: TGTGCCAGCAGCTTAGGTTTGGACCCTGCCTACGAGCAGTACCTC.

V gene TRBV20-1 combines with J gene TRBJ2-7, with 9 bases aligning to TRBD2. The CDR3 length is 15 residues. V lost 1 base, J lost 6 bases, and 10 bases stayed unmatched. Germline loops: CDR1 DFQATT, CDR2 SNEGSKA (reference sequence). CDR3 nucleotide sequence: TGCAGTGCTAGAGCGCTAGCGGGAAGCTACGGCGAGCAGTACTTC. It is translated as CSARALAGSYGEQYF.

This sequence joins TRBV6-5 and TRBJ2-7; no clear D. V was clipped by 0 bases and J by 2 bases, with 8 bases between them. Germline-derived CDR1 and CDR2 are MNHEY and SVGAGI. This CDR3 region has 14 residues. This chain's CDR3 is CASSYSQSTYEQYF. The CDR3, as DNA: TGTGCCAGCAGTTACTCCCAAAGCACCTACGAGCAGTACTTC.

This clonotype has more than one count but fewer than ten. This sequence joins TRBV3-1 and TRBJ2-7, with 12 bases fitting TRBD2. Germline CDR1 LGHDT, CDR2 YNNKEL (reference sequence). CDR3 length equals 15 residues. V shed 1 base and J 4 bases; nucleotides not matched to a gene: 2. CDR3 protein: CASSQGTSGKYEQYF. The CDR3 DNA is TGTGCCAGCAGCCAAGGGACTAGCGGGAAGTACGAGCAGTACTTC.

The count of this clonotype is one. V usage is TRBV24-1 and J usage is TRBJ2-3; D is undetermined. Trimming removed 3 bases from V and 1 base from J, with 19 bases in between. CDR1 KGHDR and CDR2 SFDVKD come from the germline V gene. This CDR3 has 18 amino acids. DNA of the CDR3: TGTGCCACCAGTGATCTCACCGGACCACCTTTGGGCACAGATACGCAGTATTTT. This gives the protein CATSDLTGPPLGTDTQYF.

This sequence joins TRBV5-1 and TRBJ1-3, with TRBD1 matching 7 bases. With V trimmed by 4 bases and J by 0 bases, 10 bases remained unmatched. CDR3 size: 17 residues. Germline assignment: CDR1 SGHRS and CDR2 YFSETQ. This CDR3 reads CASSQGGPTRSGNTIYF. The DNA of the CDR3 is TGCGCCAGCAGCCAAGGGGGCCCAACCCGCTCTGGAAACACCATATATTTT.

V and J are TRBV19 and TRBJ2-5; 11 bases map to TRBD2. CDR1 LNHDA and CDR2 SQIVND come from the germline V gene (reference sequence). The CDR3 spans 15 residues. The ends lost 6 bases at V and 2 bases at J; junction bases unmatched: 5. The CDR3 DNA is TGTGCCAGTAGAGATCTAGCGGGGGGACAAGAGACCCAGTACTTC. Encoded protein: CASRDLAGGQETQYF.

To note about this clonotype: At one boundary the junction diverges from the germline segment, which might be a read error. The genes are TRBV5-1 and TRBJ2-5; D is possibly TRBD2 (5 bases). The V gene's germline CDR1 is SGHRS and CDR2 YFSETQ. The CDR3 loop spans 14 amino acids. The CDR3 spells CASSLPGGGEIQYF. The DNA of the CDR3 is TGCGCCAGCAGCTTGCCCGGAGGTGGGGAGATCCAGTACTTC.

The rearrangement joins TRBV29-1 to TRBJ2-4; TRBD2 matches 8 bases. The CDR3 runs 12 residues. Germline V gene sequence: CDR1 SQVTM, CDR2 ANQGSEA. The V segment lost 8 bases and the J segment 10 bases; nucleotides outside the gene matches: 10. Written as DNA, the CDR3 is TGCAGCTTCCGGTCGGGCGGGGGGATTCAGTACTTC. It translates to CSFRSGGGIQYF.

By share of the sample, this clonotype is medium-sized (0.01 to 0.1%). The chain is built from TRBV7-2 and TRBJ2-5; 7 bases line up with TRBD2. The germline V gene has CDR1 SGHTA and CDR2 FQGNSA. The ends lost 1 base at V and 4 bases at J; junction bases unmatched: 6. The CDR3 runs 15 residues. The CDR3 loop is CASSLGLGGRETQYF. The CDR3 nucleotides read TGTGCCAGCAGCTTAGGGCTGGGAGGGAGAGAGACCCAGTACTTC.

The chain uses TRBV7-4 and TRBJ2-1; 7 positions match TRBD1. CDR3 length: 16 amino acids. Germline values: CDR1 SGHVT, CDR2 SQSDAQ. Losses at the gene ends were 5 bases for V and 3 bases for J; bases not matched to a gene: 10. This chain's CDR3 is CASSLTLTGDYNEQFF. Here the CDR3 DNA reads TGTGCCAGCAGCCTCACCCTCACAGGGGACTACAATGAGCAGTTCTTC.